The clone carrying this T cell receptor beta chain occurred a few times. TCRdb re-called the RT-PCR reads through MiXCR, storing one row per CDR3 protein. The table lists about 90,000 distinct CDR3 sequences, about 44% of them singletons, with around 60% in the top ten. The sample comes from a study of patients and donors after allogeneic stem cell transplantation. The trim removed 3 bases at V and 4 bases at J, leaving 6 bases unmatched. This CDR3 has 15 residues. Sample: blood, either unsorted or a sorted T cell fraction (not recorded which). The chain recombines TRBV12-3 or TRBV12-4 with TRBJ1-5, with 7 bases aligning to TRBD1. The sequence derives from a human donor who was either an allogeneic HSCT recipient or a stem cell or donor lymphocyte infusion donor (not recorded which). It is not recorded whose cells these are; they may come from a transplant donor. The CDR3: CASSFLGQLNQPQHF. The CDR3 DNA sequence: TGTGCCAGCAGTTTTTTGGGACAGCTAAATCAGCCCCAGCATTTT.